Below, 15 T cell receptor beta chains from the same sample are listed, as sequenced in a study of T cell responses to AZD1222 COVID-19 vaccine (dated by TCRdb to about 2021). The sample's time point label is to be understood as: baseline before first vaccination. The protocol used for the library was the immunoSEQ multiplex PCR assay. TCRdb obtained this table from immuneACCESS and retained in-frame rearrangements with V and J assigned. These tables miss some clones; where compared with another copy, unresolved V genes account for less than half of the shortfall, and the remainder is unexplained. In this sample the table shows more than 100,000 clones, nearly 90% of which occur a single time. Of the sample, roughly 4.5% falls within the top ten clones. Sequenced here: peripheral blood, sampled on day 0 of AZD1222 vaccination. These receptors all come from an adult in good health.

V is TRBV12-3 or TRBV12-4 and J is TRBJ2-5; D ambiguous. The CDR3 has 11 amino acids. Trimming shortened V by 3 bases and J by 5 bases, and 4 bases separated the two germline ends. CDR3 in amino acids: CASSFVETQYF. The CDR3 bases are TGTGCCAGCAGTTTCGTGGAGACCCAGTACTTC.

This sequence joins TRBV6-6 and TRBJ2-7; TRBD1 agrees at 11 bases. The germline CDR1 and CDR2 sequences are MNHNY and SVGAGI (reference sequence). V lost 5 bases and J lost 3; bases outside the gene matches: 12. The CDR3 extends over 17 amino acids. In DNA form, the CDR3 reads TGTGCCAGCAGTCGCCAGGCACGGGGACAGGGGGTCTACGAGCAGTACTTC. The encoded protein is CASSRQARGQGVYEQYF.

The chain combines TRBV5-4 with TRBJ2-5; D gene unclear. The CDR3 has 15 residues. Germline V gene sequence: CDR1 SGHNT, CDR2 YYREEE (reference sequence). V was pared by 0 bases and J by 3 bases, with 12 bases between. This CDR3 is CASSLGPGGEETQYF. The DNA for the CDR3 is TGTGCCAGCAGCTTGGGTCCAGGCGGAGAAGAGACCCAGTACTTC.

The rearrangement uses TRBV7-2 and TRBJ2-3; 16 nucleotides match TRBD2. The CDR3 has 16 amino acids. In germline, CDR1 is SGHTA, CDR2 FQGNSA. V shed 1 base and J 14 bases; nucleotides not matched to a gene: 9. The CDR3 DNA sequence: TGTGCCAGCAGCTTAGACTCCGGGACTAGCGGGGGGGCCACGTATTTT. Its translation is CASSLDSGTSGGATYF.

V and J are TRBV3-1 (or the pseudogene TRBV3-2) and TRBJ1-2, with 7 bases identical to TRBD1. Germline V CDR1 and CDR2: LGHDT, YNNKEL (reference sequence). CDR3 length equals 15 residues. The ends lost 3 bases at V and 7 bases at J; junction bases unmatched: 11. CDR3 loop: CASSQGNRGISGYTF. The CDR3 nucleotides read TGTGCCAGCAGCCAGGGTAACAGGGGAATTAGTGGCTACACCTTC.

The rearrangement links TRBV5-8 to TRBJ2-7, with TRBD1 matching 9 bases. Germline assignment: CDR1 SGHTS and CDR2 YDEGEE. CDR3 length: 16 residues. The ends lost 4 bases at V and 4 bases at J; junction bases unmatched: 12. The CDR3 nucleotides are TGTGCCAGCAGCCCGTTTAGACAGGGGGTGTTATACGAGCAGTACTTC. Protein sequence: CASSPFRQGVLYEQYF.

The chain joins TRBV29-1 to TRBJ2-3, with TRBD2 identical over 9 bases. Germline assignment: CDR1 SQVTM and CDR2 ANQGSEA. V lost 7 bases to trimming and J lost 4 bases; unmatched junction nucleotides: 15. CDR3 size: 16 residues. CDR3 coding DNA: TGCAGCGCCCCCGGCGGGCGGGGGGGCCTCGCAGATACGCAGTATTTT. Translated, it gives CSAPGGRGGLADTQYF.

CDR3 DNA: TGTGCCATCAGTGAGTCCCGGGAGATGTTCTACGAGCAGTACTTC. Amino acids: CAISESREMFYEQYF. The chain recombines TRBV10-3 with TRBJ2-7; weak D call: TRBD2 (6 bases). The V gene's germline CDR1 is ENHRY and CDR2 SYGVKD. The CDR3 totals 15 residues. V shed 0 bases and J shed 3 bases, with 12 bases lying between them.

The V gene is TRBV29-1, the J gene TRBJ2-6; tentative D call: TRBD1 (5 bases). This CDR3 spans 15 amino acids. Germline V CDR1 and CDR2: SQVTM, ANQGSEA. V lost 7 bases to trimming and J lost 2 bases, with 15 bases between them. The CDR3 region is CSALLQGPGANVLTF. In nucleotides, the CDR3 is TGCAGCGCCCTCCTCCAGGGCCCTGGGGCCAACGTCCTGACTTTC.

The rearrangement uses TRBV25-1 and TRBJ1-1; D unclear. Looked up from germline, CDR1 is MGHDK and CDR2 is SYGVNS. With 4 bases removed from V and 0 bases from J, the gap between germline ends came to 3 bases. CDR3 length: 12 residues. In DNA form, the CDR3 reads TGTGCCAGCAGTGTGGTGAACACTGAAGCTTTCTTT. This gives the protein CASSVVNTEAFF.

The chain uses TRBV28 and TRBJ1-4, with a weak D call TRBD1 (6 bases). Germline CDR1 and CDR2: MDHEN and SYDVKM. The CDR3 is made up of 14 amino acids. Trimming stripped 5 bases from V and 8 bases from J, with 15 bases between. CDR3 DNA: TGTGCCAGCAGTCTCCCACAGGGAGACGAAAAACTGTTTTTT. It is translated as CASSLPQGDEKLFF.

V and J are TRBV5-4 and TRBJ2-7, with no clear D. The CDR3 loop spans 13 amino acids. The germline V gene encodes CDR1 SGHNT and CDR2 YYREEE (reference sequence). V was cut by 4 bases and J by 3 bases, with 11 bases left in between. CDR3 coding DNA: TGTGCCAGCAGCGTCCACGGCCACTACGAGCAGTACTTC. Encoded protein: CASSVHGHYEQYF.

The chain links TRBV24-1 to TRBJ1-3; no reliable D call. Per the germline V gene, CDR1 is KGHDR and CDR2 is SFDVKD. Trimming pared 5 bases from V and 0 bases from J, leaving 16 bases between. This CDR3 spans 17 amino acids. CDR3: CATSGPVGANSGNTIYF. The CDR3 DNA reads TGTGCCACCAGTGGTCCCGTAGGCGCCAACTCTGGAAACACCATATATTTT.

CDR3 residues: CASSVAGVGYEQYF. CDR3 nucleotides: TGTGCCAGTAGTGTAGCGGGAGTTGGGTACGAGCAGTACTTC. The V gene is TRBV19, the J gene TRBJ2-7, with TRBD2 matching over 9 bases. After removal of 5 bases from V and 4 bases from J, the junction contained 6 bases not matched to a gene. This CDR3 comprises 14 residues. CDR1 is LNHDA, CDR2 SQIVND, per germline (reference sequence).

This clone was seen a few times. The V call is TRBV7-9, the J call TRBJ2-3; possibly TRBD2 for D (7 bases). The V end was cut by 3 bases, the J end by 4 bases, with 17 bases between. CDR1 is SEHNR, CDR2 FQNEAQ, per germline (reference sequence). The CDR3 totals 16 residues. CDR3 loop: CASSFSFWGGADTQYF. CDR3 in DNA: TGTGCCAGCAGCTTTAGTTTCTGGGGGGGCGCAGATACGCAGTATTTT.